A single sample is the source of the 8 T cell receptor beta chains below, sequenced in a study of PD-L1 blockade in urothelial cancer. Data came from immunoSEQ multiplex PCR; TCRdb stores just in-frame clones and leaves some out. The table has about 36,000 clones, approximately 80% seen once. Noted time point: peripheral blood 6 weeks after treatment start. The sample consisted of PBMCs, taken around atezolizumab (anti-PD-L1) treatment. These receptors were collected from a man aged 40-49 years with urothelial cancer.

The genes are TRBV7-2 and TRBJ2-5, with D unclear. Trimming left V 2 bases short and J 5 bases short, with 3 bases between. Per the germline V gene, CDR1 is SGHTA and CDR2 is FQGNSA. This CDR3 is 11 amino acids long. CDR3 DNA: TGTGCCAGCAGCTTACTCGAGACCCAGTACTTC. It encodes CASSLLETQYF. Full variable domain (remainder filled in from reference TRBV7-2 and TRBJ2-5): GAGVSQSPSNKVTEKGKDVELRCDPISGHTALYWYRQSLGQGLEFLIYFQGNSAPDKSGLPSDRFSAERTGGSVSTLTIQRTQQEDSAVYLCASSLLETQYFGPGTRLLVL.

This clone was seen only a few times. The chain is built from TRBV18 and TRBJ1-1, with TRBD1 as a possible D gene (6 bases). V was trimmed by 3 bases and J by 1 base, leaving 9 bases between them. CDR1 KGHSH and CDR2 LQKENI come from the germline V gene. This CDR3 contains 14 residues. CDR3 amino acids: CASSPRQENTEAFF. The CDR3 DNA is TGTGCCAGCTCACCCCGACAGGAGAACACTGAAGCTTTCTTT.

This clone was recorded only once. V and J are TRBV7-8 and TRBJ2-5, with 8 bases identical to TRBD2. This CDR3 spans 18 amino acids. CDR1 and CDR2 (germline): SGHVS, FQNEAQ. The V segment lost 7 bases and the J segment 4 bases; nucleotides outside the gene matches: 20. CDR3 sequence: CASTPTRRAGDVGETQYF. The CDR3 DNA is TGTGCCAGCACACCTACCCGCCGAGCGGGAGATGTGGGAGAGACCCAGTACTTC.

This rearrangement joins TRBV6-5 to TRBJ1-6; 9 nucleotides align to TRBD1. This CDR3 comprises 15 residues. V shed 6 bases and J 7 bases; nucleotides not matched to a gene: 7. In germline, CDR1 is MNHEY, CDR2 SVGAGI. The CDR3 DNA is TGTGCCAGCAGCCGCAAGGGACAGGGAAATTCACCCCTCCACTTT. Translated: CASSRKGQGNSPLHF.

The CDR3 bases are TGTGCCACCAGCAGAGATCGACTAGCGAAGATGGACGAGCAGTACTTC. Protein sequence: CATSRDRLAKMDEQYF. This chain connects TRBV15 to TRBJ2-7; the match to TRBD2 covers 8 bases. CDR1 is LNHNV and CDR2 is YYDKDF in the germline V gene (reference sequence). The CDR3 covers 16 residues. The ends lost 0 bases at V and 5 bases at J; junction bases unmatched: 9.

The chain employs TRBV25-1 and TRBJ2-7, with TRBD2 matching over 9 bases. The CDR3 extends over 14 amino acids. Germline V lookup: CDR1 MGHDK, CDR2 SYGVNS. V lost 3 bases and J lost 4; bases outside the gene matches: 4. CDR3 amino acids: CASSETSGFYEQYF. In DNA form, the CDR3 reads TGTGCCAGCAGTGAGACTAGCGGATTTTACGAGCAGTACTTC.

This clone was observed a few times. The V and J genes are TRBV10-3 and TRBJ2-1, with a possible D match to TRBD1 (6 bases). With 0 bases removed from V and 8 bases from J, the gap between germline ends came to 14 bases. The CDR3 length is 15 residues. Germline V lookup: CDR1 ENHRY, CDR2 SYGVKD. CDR3 region: CAISESIAWGHEQFF. CDR3 DNA sequence: TGTGCCATCAGTGAGTCGATAGCATGGGGGCATGAGCAGTTCTTC.

The rearrangement uses TRBV4-3 and TRBJ2-3, with 9 bases fitting TRBD1. The V gene end was trimmed by 2 bases and the J gene end by 4 bases; junction bases not matched to a gene: 1. The CDR3 sequence is 14 residues long. Germline CDR1 and CDR2: LGHNA and YSLEER. The CDR3 loop is CASSQRQGADTQYF. The CDR3 region has the DNA TGCGCCAGCAGCCAAAGACAGGGGGCAGATACGCAGTATTTT.